Listed here is a single T cell receptor (beta chain). The antigen is undetermined. Amplification used 60 Vbeta primers and 13 Jbeta primers. Measured with immunoSEQ multiplex PCR; TCRdb has only the in-frame clones, and not every one. The sample yields hundreds of thousands of clones, approximately 82% seen once. V lost 4 bases and J lost 4; bases outside the gene matches: 19. CDR3 length: 19 residues. In germline, CDR1 is SEHNR, CDR2 FQNEAQ (reference sequence). This specimen belongs to a study of cytomegalovirus exposure and HLA in healthy donors. General observations from the study: The study designated roughly 150 TCR beta chains cytomegalovirus-associated. DRB1 had the most TCR associations and HLA-C the fewest, a later analysis found, with rates varying by HLA locus. As immune exposure information, only CMV serostatus was available. In vitro checks showed that three CMV-associated chains really do target CMV antigens.

This chain connects TRBV7-9 to TRBJ1-1; 9 bases line up with TRBD1. This sequence originates from a male donor in good health and CMV-seronegative. Material for sequencing was PBMCs. The DNA for the CDR3 is TGTGCCAGCAGCTCTTACCCGGACAGGGGTCTTCTCTCGAGCACTGAAGCTTTCTTT. Translated: CASSSYPDRGLLSSTEAFF.